This TCR beta chain emerged from a study of cytomegalovirus exposure and HLA in healthy donors. The germline V and J ends were trimmed by 0 bases and 9 bases, with 15 bases remaining between them. CDR1 and CDR2 from the germline V gene are LGHNA and YSLEER. The CDR3 spans 15 residues. The PCR had 60 Vbeta and 13 Jbeta primers. The protocol was immunoSEQ multiplex PCR, while the TCRdb copy is restricted to in-frame clones and leaves out a portion. Of about 41,000 clones in the sample, approximately 84% were seen once. The V gene is TRBV4-3, the J gene TRBJ2-4, with D tentatively TRBD1 (5 bases). The sequenced material came from PBMCs. The source is a man aged 45-65 years in good health and CMV-seronegative. CDR3 DNA: TGCGCCAGCAGCCAAGAGTGGGCCAGGGTTGGCATTCAGTACTTC. Translated: CASSQEWARVGIQYF.